The 9 T cell receptor beta chains reported below all come from one sample, sequenced in a study of shared clonotypes between healthy human individuals. Assay: immunoSEQ multiplex PCR; the TCRdb copy retains only in-frame clones and omits some. The table records over a million clones, approximately 68% of them present only once. Sequencing was performed on memory CD4+ T cells sorted from blood. Subset defined: CD45RA-negative fraction. These receptors were obtained from a young man in good health.

The V call is TRBV5-1, the J call TRBJ1-2; D may be TRBD1 (5 bases). The CDR3 has 13 residues. CDR1 and CDR2 from the germline V gene are SGHRS and YFSETQ. V was clipped by 4 bases and J by 8 bases, with 15 bases between them. CDR3 nucleotides: TGCGCCAGCAGCCGGGCGGGGGATTCGGGCTACACCTTC. Translated, it gives CASSRAGDSGYTF.

The gene calls are TRBV7-9 and TRBJ2-4, with D possibly TRBD1 on 6 matching bases. This CDR3 region has 13 residues. Trimming left V 6 bases short and J 8 bases short, with 14 bases between. Germline V gene sequence: CDR1 SEHNR, CDR2 FQNEAQ (reference sequence). The CDR3 loop is CASSTRGLDIQYF. Here the CDR3 DNA reads TGTGCCAGCAGTACGAGGGGGTTGGACATTCAGTACTTC.

The chain links TRBV10-3 to TRBJ1-1, with a weak D call TRBD1 (5 bases). The CDR3 loop spans 13 amino acids. Per the germline V gene, CDR1 is ENHRY and CDR2 is SYGVKD. V was cut by 10 bases and J by 6 bases, with 18 bases left in between. The DNA for the CDR3 is TGTGCCACAGGGAGAGAGGGCGCCTCTGAAGCTTTCTTT. This encodes CATGREGASEAFF.

The V and J genes are TRBV7-2 and TRBJ1-2, with D perhaps matching TRBD1 (6 bases). V lost 4 bases, J lost 8 bases, and 20 bases lay in between. In germline, CDR1 is SGHTA, CDR2 FQGNSA. The CDR3 runs 15 residues. CDR3 amino acids: CASSSGTGGARGYTF. The CDR3 DNA is TGTGCCAGCAGCTCGGGAACTGGGGGGGCGAGAGGCTACACCTTC.

CDR3 in amino acids: CASSYRESQYF. CDR3 nucleotide sequence: TGTGCCAGCAGCTACAGGGAGTCGCAGTATTTT. The chain is built from TRBV5-6 and TRBJ2-3, with D perhaps TRBD1 (6 bases). With 3 bases removed from V and 10 bases from J, the gap between germline ends came to 9 bases. The CDR3 length is 11 residues. CDR1 and CDR2 (germline): SGHDT, YYEEEE.

The chain employs TRBV6-1 and TRBJ2-7; 7 nucleotides match TRBD1. The CDR3 spans 14 residues. Germline V gene data show CDR1 as MNHNS and CDR2 as SASEGT. Losses at the gene ends were 7 bases for V and 1 base for J; bases not matched to a gene: 7. The CDR3 DNA is TGTGCCAGCAAATCCGGGACAGAGTCCTACGAGCAGTACTTC. As protein: CASKSGTESYEQYF.

The chain couples TRBV7-2 to TRBJ2-7; a possible D gene is TRBD1 (6 bases). V was shortened by 5 bases and J by 3 bases, with 11 bases between the two germline ends. The CDR3 consists of 13 residues. CDR1 is SGHTA, CDR2 FQGNSA, per germline. The chain's CDR3 is CASSQNRVYEQYF. For the CDR3, the DNA is TGTGCCAGCAGCCAAAACAGGGTCTACGAGCAGTACTTC.

In nucleotides, the CDR3 is TGTGCCAGCAGTGAGTCCGGAGCAACTTACGAGCAGTACTTC. This translates into CASSESGATYEQYF. This chain connects TRBV6-1 to TRBJ2-7; D ambiguous. V lost 3 bases to trimming and J lost 4 bases, with 13 bases between them. The CDR3 is 14 amino acids. Germline values: CDR1 MNHNS, CDR2 SASEGT.

The J gene is TRBJ1-2, the V gene TRBV28; the D is unclear. Trimming shortened V by 6 bases and J by 5 bases, and 22 bases separated the two germline ends. CDR1 and CDR2 (germline): MDHEN, SYDVKM. The CDR3 has 16 amino acids. The CDR3 DNA reads as TGTGCCAGCAGCATTGACTCGACGGGCGGGGTTTATGGCTACACCTTC. It specifies CASSIDSTGGVYGYTF.